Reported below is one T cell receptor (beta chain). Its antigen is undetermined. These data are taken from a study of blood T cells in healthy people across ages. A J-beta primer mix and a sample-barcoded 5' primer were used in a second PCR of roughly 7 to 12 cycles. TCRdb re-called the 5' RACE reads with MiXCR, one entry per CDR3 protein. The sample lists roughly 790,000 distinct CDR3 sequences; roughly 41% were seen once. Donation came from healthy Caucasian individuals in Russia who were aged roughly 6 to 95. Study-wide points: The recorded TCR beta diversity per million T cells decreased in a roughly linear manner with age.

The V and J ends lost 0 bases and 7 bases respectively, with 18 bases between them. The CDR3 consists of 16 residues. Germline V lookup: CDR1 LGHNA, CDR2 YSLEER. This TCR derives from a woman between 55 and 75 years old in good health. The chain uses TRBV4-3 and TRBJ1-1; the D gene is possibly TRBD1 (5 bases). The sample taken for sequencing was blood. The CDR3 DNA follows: TGCGCCAGCAGCCAAGATGGAGGGGCAAGGAACGATGAAGCTTTCTTT. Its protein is CASSQDGGARNDEAFF.